This TCR beta chain was sequenced during a study of blood T cells in healthy people across ages. Using a J-beta primer mix together with a sample-barcoded 5' primer, a second PCR was run for roughly 7 to 12 cycles. CDR3-containing paired-end reads numbered at least 2.5 million in each sample. TCRdb used MiXCR to reprocess the 5' RACE reads, holding one entry per CDR3 protein. The sample holds about 640,000 distinct CDR3 sequences, 58% seen once. The germline V gene encodes CDR1 LGHNA and CDR2 YNFKEQ. V was cut by 0 bases and J by 11 bases, with 13 bases left in between. The CDR3 is made up of 13 amino acids. In this sample, this clonotype turned up a few times.

The clonotype was recovered from a man between 60 and 75 years old in good health. The chain recombines TRBV4-2 with TRBJ2-5, with D maybe TRBD2 (5 bases). The sample taken for sequencing was blood. This chain's CDR3 is CASSQDKGWEQYF. For the CDR3, the DNA is TGTGCCAGCAGCCAAGATAAGGGTTGGGAGCAGTACTTC.